What follows are 9 T cell receptor beta chains derived from one specimen sequenced in a study of molecular identifiers for immune sequencing clone quantification. TCRdb itself ran the PCR reads through MiXCR, one entry per CDR3 protein. The repertoire includes under 650,000 distinct CDR3 sequences, nearly 20% of them detected once, and 0.75% to 0.95% sits in the top ten. Sequences were obtained from naive CD8+ T cells from blood, with Jurkat cell RNA spiked in. The subset: FACS-sorted CD8+CD4-CCR7+CD45RA+ naive T cells. The receptor set was obtained from a human donor in good health. Some libraries in this study had Jurkat cell RNA spiked in.

This clonotype was observed a few times. V usage is TRBV27 and J usage is TRBJ1-2; TRBD1 matches at 9 bases. V dropped 5 bases and J dropped 4; count of bases not matched to a gene: 8. Germline lookup yields CDR1 MNHEY and CDR2 SMNVEV (reference sequence). The CDR3 has 15 residues. This chain's CDR3 is CASSPDRGKGYGYTF. Written as DNA, the CDR3 is TGTGCCAGCAGTCCGGACAGGGGAAAGGGCTATGGCTACACCTTC.

This clonotype was found many times. V and J are TRBV29-1 and TRBJ1-4, with TRBD1 matching over 9 bases. The CDR3 is 17 amino acids. After removal of 0 bases from V and 8 bases from J, the junction contained 13 bases not matched to a gene. Germline V gives CDR1 SQVTM, CDR2 ANQGSEA. CDR3 loop: CSVEESSSGQGGEKLFF. For the CDR3, the DNA is TGCAGCGTTGAAGAGTCTTCCTCGGGACAGGGAGGGGAAAAACTGTTTTTT.

This clonotype was found a few times. The chain recombines TRBV20-1 with TRBJ2-3; D is perhaps TRBD2 (5 bases). CDR1 is DFQATT and CDR2 is SNEGSKA in the germline V gene (reference sequence). The CDR3 runs 17 residues. Trimming cost V 0 bases and J 0 bases, with 16 bases left between them. CDR3 in DNA: TGCAGTGCTAGAGATCGAGGGAGAGCCATTAGCACAGATACGCAGTATTTT. Translated: CSARDRGRAISTDTQYF.

This clonotype was observed a few times. The chain joins TRBV7-6 to TRBJ2-7; the D is unclear. The CDR3 consists of 13 residues. Germline CDR1 and CDR2: SGHVS and FNYEAQ. V dropped 5 bases and J dropped 7 bases, with 15 bases sitting between them. Here the CDR3 reads CASSRPGDLEQYF. CDR3 nucleotides: TGTGCCAGCAGCCGCCCCGGTGACTTGGAGCAGTACTTC.

This clonotype was seen repeatedly, ten times or more. The rearrangement uses TRBV24-1 and TRBJ2-2, with D unresolved. The CDR3 has 13 amino acids. Germline V gene sequence: CDR1 KGHDR, CDR2 SFDVKD. Trimming pared 7 bases from V and 1 base from J, leaving 6 bases between. DNA of the CDR3: TGTGCCACCAGCGACGGGAACACCGGGGAGCTGTTTTTT. Translation: CATSDGNTGELFF.

This clonotype was seen ten or more times. This sequence joins TRBV27 and TRBJ2-3; D might be TRBD2 (5 bases). Deletions cut 6 bases from V and 6 bases from J, with 19 bases between. Per germline, CDR1 MNHEY and CDR2 SMNVEV (reference sequence). The CDR3 is 15 amino acids. The CDR3 bases are TGTGCCAGCAGGCCCCAACTAGAAGTCTATGATACGCAGTATTTT. Protein sequence: CASRPQLEVYDTQYF.

This clonotype was seen a handful of times. The chain carries TRBV6-2 or TRBV6-3 and TRBJ2-7, with D perhaps given as TRBD1 or TRBD2 (5 bases each). CDR1 is MNHEY and CDR2 is SVGEGT in the germline V gene. CDR3 length: 13 amino acids. The ends were cut back, 4 bases at V and 2 bases at J, with 9 bases in the middle. For the CDR3, the DNA is TGTGCCAGCAGTTGGGGACCTACCTACGAGCAGTACTTC. Amino acids: CASSWGPTYEQYF.

The CDR3 nucleotides read TGTGCCAGTAGTATTTCGGGACCGATCTACGAGCAGTACTTC. Its translation is CASSISGPIYEQYF. The chain links TRBV19 to TRBJ2-7, with D perhaps given as TRBD1 or TRBD2 (5 bases each). The CDR3 loop spans 14 amino acids. V dropped 3 bases and J dropped 3 bases, with 12 bases sitting between them. Germline CDR1 reads LNHDA; CDR2 reads SQIVND (reference sequence).

In the case of this clonotype: This sequence may be a read error, since a much larger clone differs from it by one base. This rearrangement joins TRBV28 to TRBJ1-6; maybe TRBD1 (5 bases). Trimming took off 6 bases at V and 8 bases at J, with 17 bases between the two ends. This CDR3 region has 15 residues. Germline V gene sequence: CDR1 MDHEN, CDR2 SYDVKM. CDR3 nucleotides: TGTGCCAGCAGCCCCGTCGGGGGTGGGGATTCACCCCTCCACTTT. Protein: CASSPVGGGDSPLHF. Together with reference TRBV28 and TRBJ1-6, the CDR3 gives the full variable domain: DVKVTQSSRYLVKRTGEKVFLECVQDMDHENMFWYRQDPGLGLRLIYFSYDVKMKEKGDIPEGYSVSREKKERFSLILESASTNQTSMYLCASSPVGGGDSPLHFGNGTRLTVT.